This T cell receptor (beta chain) is drawn from a study of blood T cell repertoires in COVID-19. Whole-study context: Both acute and convalescent COVID-19 samples were obtained from the United States, Italy and Spain.

Membership in each cohort depended on participant-reported clinical history. Each recovered donor of Cohort 3 presented with two negative PCRs, clearance, or symptom resolution. CDR1 is LGHDT, CDR2 YNNKEL, per germline (reference sequence). The CDR3 totals 15 residues. Germline trimming cut 4 bases from V and 5 bases from J; bases unmatched to any gene: 7. Profiled with immunoSEQ multiplex PCR; TCRdb holds only in-frame clones, not every one. This table has roughly 250,000 clones, about 88% appearing once. This clone was observed a few times. The chain is built from TRBV3-1 (or the pseudogene TRBV3-2) and TRBJ1-1; TRBD1 matches 10 bases. The clonotype was recovered from a woman between 45 and 65 years old who had recovered from COVID-19. The sample comprised PBMCs or T cells enriched from blood (not recorded which). Written as DNA, the CDR3 is TGTGCCAGCAGCCCGCCGGGACAGGGGCGGACTGAAGCTTTCTTT. Translated, it gives CASSPPGQGRTEAFF.